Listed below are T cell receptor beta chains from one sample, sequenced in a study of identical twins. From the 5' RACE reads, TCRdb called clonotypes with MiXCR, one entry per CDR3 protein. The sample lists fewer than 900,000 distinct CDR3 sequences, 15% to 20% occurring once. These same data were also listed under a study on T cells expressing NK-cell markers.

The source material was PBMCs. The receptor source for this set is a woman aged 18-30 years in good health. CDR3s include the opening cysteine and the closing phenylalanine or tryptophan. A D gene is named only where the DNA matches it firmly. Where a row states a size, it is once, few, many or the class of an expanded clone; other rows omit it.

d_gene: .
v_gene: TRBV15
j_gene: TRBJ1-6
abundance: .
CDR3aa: CATSRAVRDSPLHF
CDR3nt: TGTGCCACCAGCAGAGCCGTCAGAGATTCACCCCTCCACTTT

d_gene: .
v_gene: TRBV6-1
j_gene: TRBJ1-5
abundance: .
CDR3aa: CATLGRMRGGQPQHF
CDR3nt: TGTGCCACCCTAGGGAGGATGAGGGGAGGTCAGCCCCAGCATTTT

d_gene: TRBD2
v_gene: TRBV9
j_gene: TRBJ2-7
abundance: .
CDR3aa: CASSVGTRSSYEQYF
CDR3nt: TGTGCCAGCAGCGTAGGGACTAGAAGCTCCTACGAGCAGTACTTC

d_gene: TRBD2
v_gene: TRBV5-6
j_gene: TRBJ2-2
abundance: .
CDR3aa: CASSLVSGKNTGELFF
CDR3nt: TGTGCCAGCAGCTTGGTCAGCGGGAAGAACACCGGGGAGCTGTTTTTT

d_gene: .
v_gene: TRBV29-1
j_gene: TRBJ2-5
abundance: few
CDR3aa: CSGRGRDQETQYF
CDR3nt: TGCAGCGGACGGGGGCGGGACCAAGAGACCCAGTACTTC

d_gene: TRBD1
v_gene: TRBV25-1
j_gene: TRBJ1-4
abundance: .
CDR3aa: CASSDNTGDEKLFF
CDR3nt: TGTGCCAGCAGTGACAACACAGGGGATGAAAAACTGTTTTTT

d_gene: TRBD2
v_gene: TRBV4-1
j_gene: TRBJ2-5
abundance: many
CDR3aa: CASSQDFVGGLAGGRQETQYF
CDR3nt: TGCGCCAGCAGCCAAGATTTCGTCGGAGGACTAGCGGGAGGGCGACAAGAGACCCAGTACTTC

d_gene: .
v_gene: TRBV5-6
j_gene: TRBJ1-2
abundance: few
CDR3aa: CASRHGREGYGYTF
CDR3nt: TGTGCCAGCAGACACGGCAGGGAGGGCTATGGCTACACCTTC

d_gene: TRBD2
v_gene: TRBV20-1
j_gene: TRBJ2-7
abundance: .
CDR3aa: CSARPWTSGTSYEQYF
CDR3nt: TGCAGTGCTAGACCATGGACTAGCGGGACCTCCTACGAGCAGTACTTC

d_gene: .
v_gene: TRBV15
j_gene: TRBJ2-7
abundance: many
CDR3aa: CATSVKGAYEQYF
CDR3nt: TGTGCCACCAGCGTAAAGGGGGCCTACGAGCAGTACTTC

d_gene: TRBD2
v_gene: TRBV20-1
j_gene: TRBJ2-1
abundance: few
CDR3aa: CSASAGDEQFF
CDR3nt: TGCAGTGCTAGCGCGGGGGATGAGCAGTTCTTC

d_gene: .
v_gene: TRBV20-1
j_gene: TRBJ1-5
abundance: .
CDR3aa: CSANPGIGVGQPQHF
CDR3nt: TGCAGTGCTAACCCGGGAATCGGAGTTGGTCAGCCCCAGCATTTT

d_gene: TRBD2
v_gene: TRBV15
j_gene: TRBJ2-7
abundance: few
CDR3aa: CATSSPEREAFYEQYF
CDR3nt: TGTGCCACCAGCAGTCCAGAGCGGGAGGCCTTTTACGAGCAGTACTTC

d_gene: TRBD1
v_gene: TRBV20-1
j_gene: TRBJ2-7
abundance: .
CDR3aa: CSARRQGRTYEQYF
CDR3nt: TGCAGTGCCCGTAGACAGGGTAGAACCTACGAGCAGTACTTC

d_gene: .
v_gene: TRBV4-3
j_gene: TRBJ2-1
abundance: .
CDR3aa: CASSQEDREGNEQFF
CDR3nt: TGCGCCAGCAGCCAAGAAGATCGAGAGGGCAATGAGCAGTTCTTC

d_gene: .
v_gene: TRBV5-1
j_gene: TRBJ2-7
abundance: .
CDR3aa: CASSSTGLVYEQYF
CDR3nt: TGCGCCAGCAGCTCCACAGGGTTGGTCTACGAGCAGTACTTC

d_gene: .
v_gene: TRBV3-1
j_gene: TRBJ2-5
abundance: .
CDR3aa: CASSQDPSKETQYF
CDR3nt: TGTGCCAGCAGCCAAGACCCTAGTAAAGAGACCCAGTACTTC

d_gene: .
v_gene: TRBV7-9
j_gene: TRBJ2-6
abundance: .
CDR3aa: CAIMVGVGANVLTF
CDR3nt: TGTGCCATCATGGTGGGGGTTGGGGCCAACGTCCTGACTTTC

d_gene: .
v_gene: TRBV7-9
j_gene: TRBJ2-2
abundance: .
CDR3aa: CASSLGLDEIGELFF
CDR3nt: TGTGCCAGCAGCTTAGGACTAGATGAGATCGGGGAGCTGTTTTTT

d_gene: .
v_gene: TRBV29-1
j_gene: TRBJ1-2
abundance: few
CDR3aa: CSGHGGHGYTF
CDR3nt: TGCAGCGGGCATGGGGGGCATGGCTACACCTTC

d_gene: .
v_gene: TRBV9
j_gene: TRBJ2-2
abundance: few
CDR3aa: CASSTRGSGTGELFF
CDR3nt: TGTGCCAGCAGTACGAGGGGGTCGGGCACCGGGGAGCTGTTTTTT

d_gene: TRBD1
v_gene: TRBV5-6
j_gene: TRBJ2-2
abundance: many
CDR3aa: CASSSYRDSYTGELFF
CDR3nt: TGTGCCAGCAGCTCCTACCGGGACAGCTACACCGGGGAGCTGTTTTTT

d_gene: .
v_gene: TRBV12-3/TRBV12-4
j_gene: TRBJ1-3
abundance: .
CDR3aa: CASSLGRYSGNTIYF
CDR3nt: TGTGCCAGCAGTTTAGGGCGGTACTCTGGAAACACCATATATTTT

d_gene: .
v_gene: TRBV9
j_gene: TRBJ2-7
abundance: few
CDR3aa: CASSVATRDKFGEQYF
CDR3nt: TGTGCCAGCAGCGTAGCTACCCGGGACAAGTTTGGGGAGCAGTACTTC

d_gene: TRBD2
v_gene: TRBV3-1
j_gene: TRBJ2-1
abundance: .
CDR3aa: CASSQNSGESEFF
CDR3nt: TGTGCCAGCAGCCAGAATAGCGGGGAGAGTGAGTTCTTC

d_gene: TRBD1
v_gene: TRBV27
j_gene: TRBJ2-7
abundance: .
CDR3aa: CASSLLTGGYEQYF
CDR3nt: TGTGCCAGCAGTTTGTTGACAGGGGGTTACGAGCAGTACTTC

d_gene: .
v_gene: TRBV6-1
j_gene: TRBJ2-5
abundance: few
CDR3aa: CASRASLIQETQYF
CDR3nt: TGTGCCAGCAGGGCCTCATTGATACAAGAGACCCAGTACTTC

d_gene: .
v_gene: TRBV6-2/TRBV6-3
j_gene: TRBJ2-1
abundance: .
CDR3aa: CASSPKNPPRGSSYNEQFF
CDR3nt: TGTGCCAGCAGTCCGAAAAACCCCCCTCGTGGGAGCTCCTACAATGAGCAGTTCTTC

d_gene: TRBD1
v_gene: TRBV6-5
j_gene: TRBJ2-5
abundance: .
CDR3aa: CASSYRPPGTGTETQYF
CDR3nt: TGTGCCAGCAGTTACCGACCCCCCGGGACAGGGACAGAGACCCAGTACTTC

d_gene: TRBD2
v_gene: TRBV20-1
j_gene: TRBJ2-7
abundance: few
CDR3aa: CSAWGTSGQYF
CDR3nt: TGCAGTGCTTGGGGGACTAGCGGACAGTACTTC

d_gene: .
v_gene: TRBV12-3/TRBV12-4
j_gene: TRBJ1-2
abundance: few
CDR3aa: CASSLYRLIGDGYTF
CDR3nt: TGTGCCAGCAGTCTATACAGGCTTATTGGGGATGGCTACACCTTC

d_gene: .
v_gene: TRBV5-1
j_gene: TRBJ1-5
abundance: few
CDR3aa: CASSLMGYSNQPQHF
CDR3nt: TGCGCCAGCAGCTTGATGGGGTATAGCAATCAGCCCCAGCATTTT

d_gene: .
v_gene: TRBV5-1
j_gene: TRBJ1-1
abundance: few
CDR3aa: CASSPATEMNTEAFF
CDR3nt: TGCGCCAGCAGCCCGGCGACAGAGATGAACACTGAAGCTTTCTTT

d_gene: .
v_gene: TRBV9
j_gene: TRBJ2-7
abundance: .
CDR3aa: CASSVANDEQYF
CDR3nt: TGTGCCAGCAGCGTAGCCAACGACGAGCAGTACTTC

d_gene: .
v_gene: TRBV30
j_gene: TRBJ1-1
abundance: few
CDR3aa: CAWIKLGEEAFF
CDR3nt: TGTGCCTGGATTAAGCTGGGGGAGGAGGCTTTCTTT

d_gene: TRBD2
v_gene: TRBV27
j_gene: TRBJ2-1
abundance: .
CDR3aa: CASSLFAGGTNEQFF
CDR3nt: TGTGCCAGCAGTTTATTTGCGGGGGGTACCAATGAGCAGTTCTTC

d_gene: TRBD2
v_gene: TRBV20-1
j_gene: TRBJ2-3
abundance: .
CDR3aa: CSARGGGPDTQYF
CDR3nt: TGCAGTGCTAGAGGCGGGGGACCAGATACGCAGTATTTT

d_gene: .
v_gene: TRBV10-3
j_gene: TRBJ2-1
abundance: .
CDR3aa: CAIRDGDNEQFF
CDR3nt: TGTGCCATCAGGGACGGGGACAATGAGCAGTTCTTC

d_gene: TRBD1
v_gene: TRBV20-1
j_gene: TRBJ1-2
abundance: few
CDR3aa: CSAFRQGDHGYGYTF
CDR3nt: TGCAGTGCTTTTCGACAGGGGGACCACGGCTATGGCTACACCTTC